This record looks at one T cell receptor (beta chain) sequence and its context. TCRdb keeps only in-frame clones here, not all; method: immunoSEQ multiplex PCR. The data hold around 170,000 clones, with around 74% observed a single time. Looked up from germline, CDR1 is SNHLY and CDR2 is FYNNEI. CDR3 length: 13 residues. Trimming left V 6 bases short and J 8 bases short, with 16 bases between. This entry is derived from a study of blood T cell repertoires in COVID-19. This receptor was obtained from a woman older than 75 with acute or convalescent COVID-19. The chain combines TRBV2 with TRBJ1-2; a weak D match, TRBD1 (6 bases). Sequencing used peripheral blood. CDR3 residues: CASRYNAGVGYTF. The CDR3 DNA is TGTGCCAGCAGATATAATGCAGGGGTCGGCTACACCTTC.